The 21 T cell receptor beta chains listed next were all sequenced from one sample in a study of blood T cell repertoires in COVID-19. Profiling relied on immunoSEQ multiplex PCR, and the TCRdb table lists in-frame clones only, not all of them. This sample yields approximately 180,000 clones, of which roughly 85% are seen a single time; about 22% belongs to the top ten. Source material: peripheral blood. The receptors derive from a man between 60 and 70 years old with active or convalescent COVID-19.

This clone occurred a few times. The DNA for the CDR3 is TGTGCCAGCAGCGTGACAGGGGTCGAGCAGTACTTC. Amino acids: CASSVTGVEQYF. The V gene is TRBV9, the J gene TRBJ2-7, with TRBD1 matching over 8 bases. Germline CDR1 reads SGDLS; CDR2 reads YYNGEE. The CDR3 totals 12 residues. V dropped 2 bases and J dropped 6; count of bases not matched to a gene: 1. The full variable domain, with the rest looked up from reference TRBV9 and TRBJ2-7, is DSGVTQTPKHLITATGQRVTLRCSPRSGDLSVYWYQQSLDQGLQFLIQYYNGEERAKGNILERFSAQQFPDLHSELNLSSLELGDSALYFCASSVTGVEQYFGPGTRLTVT.

This rearrangement joins TRBV7-9 to TRBJ1-2; TRBD1 matches at 7 bases. This CDR3 region has 14 residues. CDR1 and CDR2 from the germline V gene are SEHNR and FQNEAQ (reference sequence). The J segment lost 7 bases and the V segment lost 6 bases, leaving 11 bases of the junction unmatched. The CDR3 region has the DNA TGTGCCAGCAGTTTAAACAGGGGTATCGGTGGCTACACCTTC. It yields the protein CASSLNRGIGGYTF.

This clone was seen a handful of times. The gene calls are TRBV2 and TRBJ2-7; possible D gene TRBD2, 5 bases. Deletions cut 3 bases from V and 3 bases from J, with 6 bases between. The CDR3 sequence is 12 residues long. Looked up from germline, CDR1 is SNHLY and CDR2 is FYNNEI. The CDR3 DNA sequence: TGTGCCAGCAGTGAGAGGGACTACGAGCAGTACTTC. Amino acid sequence: CASSERDYEQYF.

This chain links TRBV10-1 with TRBJ2-2; TRBD2 matches at 9 bases. Germline-derived CDR1 and CDR2 are WNHNN and SYGVQD (reference sequence). This CDR3 spans 18 amino acids. After removal of 1 base from V and 2 bases from J, the junction contained 8 bases not matched to a gene. The CDR3 DNA reads TGCGCCAGCAGTGAGTGGTTTGTAGCGGGGGCCAACACCGGGGAGCTGTTTTTT. This codes for CASSEWFVAGANTGELFF.

This clone has just a few counts. The V call is TRBV5-6, the J call TRBJ2-5; D may be TRBD2 (5 bases). This CDR3 contains 14 residues. Trimming removed 4 bases from V and 4 bases from J, with 14 bases in between. Germline V gene lookup returns CDR1 SGHDT and CDR2 YYEEEE. Written as DNA, the CDR3 is TGTGCCAGCAGCAACGGGCCTCGGGGAGAGACCCAGTACTTC. It specifies CASSNGPRGETQYF.

The J gene is TRBJ2-7, the V gene TRBV9, with D perhaps TRBD1 (5 bases). The CDR3 contains 16 residues. V lost 3 bases and J lost 2, with 18 bases in between. CDR1 is SGDLS, CDR2 YYNGEE, per germline. The CDR3 nucleotides are TGTGCCAGCAGCGCCCGTAGACGGACATGCCCCTACGAGCAGTACTTC. It is translated as CASSARRRTCPYEQYF. Full variable domain (remainder filled in from reference TRBV9 and TRBJ2-7): DSGVTQTPKHLITATGQRVTLRCSPRSGDLSVYWYQQSLDQGLQFLIQYYNGEERAKGNILERFSAQQFPDLHSELNLSSLELGDSALYFCASSARRRTCPYEQYFGPGTRLTVT.

V and J are TRBV30 and TRBJ1-6, with a weak D call TRBD1 (6 bases). The germline V gene encodes CDR1 GTSNPN and CDR2 SVGIG (reference sequence). V shed 4 bases and J shed 0 bases, with 10 bases lying between them. The CDR3 is 15 residues long. CDR3 loop: CAWTTGSSYNSPLHF. In DNA, the CDR3 is TGTGCCTGGACCACAGGGAGCTCCTATAATTCACCCCTCCACTTT.

The rearrangement links TRBV4-1 to TRBJ2-3; possible D gene TRBD2, 5 bases. The CDR3 consists of 16 residues. Per germline, CDR1 MGHRA and CDR2 YSYEKL. V lost 8 bases and J lost 2, with 20 bases in between. The CDR3 sequence: CASRKTDLALTDTQYF. Written as DNA, the CDR3 is TGCGCCAGCCGAAAGACTGACCTAGCCCTCACAGATACGCAGTATTTT.

The chain links TRBV4-1 to TRBJ1-3; the match to TRBD1 covers 7 bases. The CDR3 consists of 15 residues. V dropped 2 bases and J dropped 4; count of bases not matched to a gene: 5. Germline V CDR1 and CDR2: MGHRA, YSYEKL. The chain's CDR3 is CASSQLQGPGNTIYF. The CDR3, as DNA: TGCGCCAGCAGCCAACTACAGGGGCCCGGAAACACCATATATTTT.

The chain carries TRBV27 and TRBJ1-2; the match to TRBD1 covers 10 bases. J gave up 4 bases and V 4 bases, and 0 bases lay outside the gene matches. Germline-derived CDR1 and CDR2 are MNHEY and SMNVEV (reference sequence). The CDR3 consists of 13 residues. DNA of the CDR3: TGTGCCAGCAGTTGGGACAGGGGCTATGGCTACACCTTC. Its protein product is CASSWDRGYGYTF.

The chain employs TRBV9 and TRBJ2-5; 9 bases are shared with TRBD2. Germline V gene sequence: CDR1 SGDLS, CDR2 YYNGEE. The CDR3 sequence is 14 residues long. V gave up 4 bases and J gave up 7 bases; unmatched junction bases: 8. CDR3 sequence (DNA): TGTGCCAGCAGCTCTCAGACTAGCGGTACGACCCAGTACTTC. Its translation is CASSSQTSGTTQYF.

This chain connects TRBV6-5 to TRBJ1-1; D unclear. Germline V gene lookup returns CDR1 MNHEY and CDR2 SVGAGI. V lost 6 bases and J lost 0, with 14 bases in between. The CDR3 runs to 15 residues. CDR3 sequence reads: CASRKKQSMNTEAFF. Here the CDR3 DNA reads TGTGCCAGCAGAAAAAAACAGTCTATGAACACTGAAGCTTTCTTT.

The chain carries TRBV5-1 and TRBJ1-1, with D possibly TRBD1 on 5 matching bases. The CDR3 sequence is 14 residues long. Germline V gene lookup returns CDR1 SGHRS and CDR2 YFSETQ. Trimming left V 4 bases short and J 0 bases short, with 10 bases between. In DNA, the CDR3 is TGCGCCAGCAGCGTCCAGGGAATGAACACTGAAGCTTTCTTT. Protein product: CASSVQGMNTEAFF.

The V call is TRBV7-9, the J call TRBJ1-2; the match to TRBD1 covers 10 bases. Per germline, CDR1 SEHNR and CDR2 FQNEAQ (reference sequence). The junction had 3 bases not matched to a gene; V was cut back by 5 bases and J by 3 bases. The CDR3 is made up of 14 amino acids. In DNA form, the CDR3 reads TGTGCCAGCAGCCAGGGACAGGGGTACTATGGCTACACCTTC. Translating gives CASSQGQGYYGYTF.

The chain uses TRBV29-1 and TRBJ1-4; D is unclear. V shed 0 bases and J shed 3 bases, with 5 bases lying between them. CDR3 size: 13 residues. Germline V gene sequence: CDR1 SQVTM, CDR2 ANQGSEA. The CDR3 loop is CSVEERANEKLFF. CDR3 coding DNA: TGCAGCGTTGAAGAGAGGGCTAATGAAAAACTGTTTTTT.

J is TRBJ1-1 and V is TRBV5-1, with a possible D match to TRBD1 (5 bases). Germline V gene lookup returns CDR1 SGHRS and CDR2 YFSETQ. V was shortened by 7 bases and J by 2 bases, with 18 bases between the two germline ends. The CDR3 has 15 amino acids. CDR3 nucleotides: TGCGCCAGCGGGACTTCGTGGCAGTCTAACACTGAAGCTTTCTTT. Protein: CASGTSWQSNTEAFF. The whole variable domain, filled in from reference TRBV5-1 and TRBJ1-1, reads KAGVTQTPRYLIKTRGQQVTLSCSPISGHRSVSWYQQTPGQGLQFLFEYFSETQRNKGNFPGRFSGRQFSNSRSEMNVSTLELGDSALYLCASGTSWQSNTEAFFGQGTRLTVV.

This chain joins TRBV18 and TRBJ2-5, with D tentatively TRBD2 (5 bases). CDR1 is KGHSH, CDR2 LQKENI, per germline. The ends were cut back, 0 bases at V and 5 bases at J, with 7 bases in the middle. The CDR3 runs 13 residues. The CDR3 loop reads CASSPPAAETQYF. The CDR3 DNA is TGTGCCAGCTCACCACCAGCGGCGGAGACCCAGTACTTC.

This rearrangement joins TRBV11-2 to TRBJ2-7; 10 positions agree with TRBD1. Trimming cost V 7 bases and J 0 bases; bases outside gene matches: 3. CDR1 is SGHAT, CDR2 FQNNGV, per germline. CDR3 length: 14 amino acids. CDR3 in amino acids: CASNRQGASYEQYF. CDR3 in DNA: TGTGCCAGCAACCGACAGGGGGCCTCCTACGAGCAGTACTTC.

The chain couples TRBV15 to TRBJ1-6; a weak D match, TRBD1 (6 bases). Germline V CDR1 and CDR2: LNHNV, YYDKDF (reference sequence). Trimming took 4 bases from V and 4 from J, leaving 11 bases between them. This CDR3 region has 15 residues. The CDR3 sequence: CATSNPDRYNSPLHF. The CDR3 nucleotides read TGTGCCACCAGCAATCCAGACAGGTATAATTCACCCCTCCACTTT.

The chain is built from TRBV5-1 and TRBJ2-7; tentatively, D is TRBD1 (6 bases). Trimming took off 7 bases at V and 2 bases at J, with 19 bases between the two ends. Germline values: CDR1 SGHRS, CDR2 YFSETQ. The length of the CDR3 is 15 residues. The CDR3 region has the DNA TGCGCCAGCCGGGTTCTGGGACACGTAACCTACGAGCAGTACTTC. Translation: CASRVLGHVTYEQYF.

The rearrangement uses TRBV11-2 and TRBJ1-2, with D maybe TRBD1 (5 bases). There are 14 residues in the CDR3. Looked up from germline, CDR1 is SGHAT and CDR2 is FQNNGV. Trimming shortened V by 3 bases and J by 2 bases, and 10 bases separated the two germline ends. This chain's CDR3 is CASSFLPGNYGYTF. CDR3 sequence (DNA): TGTGCCAGCAGCTTCCTACCAGGGAACTATGGCTACACCTTC.